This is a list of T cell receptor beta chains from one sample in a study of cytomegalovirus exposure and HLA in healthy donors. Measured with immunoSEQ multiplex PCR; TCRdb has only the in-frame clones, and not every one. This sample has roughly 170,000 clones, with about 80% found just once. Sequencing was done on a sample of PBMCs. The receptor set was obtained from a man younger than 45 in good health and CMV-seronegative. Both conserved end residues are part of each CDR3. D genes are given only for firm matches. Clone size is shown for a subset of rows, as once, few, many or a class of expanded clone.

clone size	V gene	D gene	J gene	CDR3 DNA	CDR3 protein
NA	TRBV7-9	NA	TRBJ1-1	TGTGCCAGCAGCTTAGGGGGCGCCGGTAACACTGAAGCTTTCTTT	CASSLGGAGNTEAFF
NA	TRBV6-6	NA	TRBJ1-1	TGTGCCAGCAGTACAACAGGGAGGGAGAACACTGAAGCTTTCTTT	CASSTTGRENTEAFF
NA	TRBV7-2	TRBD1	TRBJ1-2	TGTGCCAGCAGCTCCTACAGGGGGGGTGATGGCTACACCTTC	CASSSYRGGDGYTF
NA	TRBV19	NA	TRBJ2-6	TGTGCCAGTAGCGCCCGCGAGGCCGGGGCCAACGTCCTGACTTTC	CASSAREAGANVLTF
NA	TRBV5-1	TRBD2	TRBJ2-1	TGCGCCAGCAGCTTGGCTAGCGGGAGGTACAATGAGCAGTTCTTC	CASSLASGRYNEQFF
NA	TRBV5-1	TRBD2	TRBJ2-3	TGCGCCAGCAGCGCGGGACTAGCGGGGGGCACAGATACGCAGTATTTT	CASSAGLAGGTDTQYF
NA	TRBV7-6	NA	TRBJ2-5	TGTGCCAGCAGCTCGGCAGGGAAGGGAGAGACCCAGTACTTC	CASSSAGKGETQYF
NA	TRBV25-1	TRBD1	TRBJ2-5	TGTGCCAGCAGTGATCCGACAGGGGGGAAAGAGACCCAGTACTTC	CASSDPTGGKETQYF
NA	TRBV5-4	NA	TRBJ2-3	TGTGCCAGCAGCCGACCGGGACTGACAAGAACTAGCACAGATACGCAGTATTTT	CASSRPGLTRTSTDTQYF
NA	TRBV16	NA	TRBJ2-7	TGTGCCAGCAGCCAGGCACAGGTACTCTCCTACGAGCAGTACTTC	CASSQAQVLSYEQYF
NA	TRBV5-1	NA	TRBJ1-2	TGCGCCAGCAGCGAAACAGGGACCTATGGCTACACCTTC	CASSETGTYGYTF
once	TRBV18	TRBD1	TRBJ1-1	TGTGCCAGCTCACCGGGGACAGGGGACAAAGCTTTCTTT	CASSPGTGDKAFF
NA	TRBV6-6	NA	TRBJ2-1	TGTGCCAGCAGAAAATCGCAGGAAAATGAGCAGTTCTTC	CASRKSQENEQFF
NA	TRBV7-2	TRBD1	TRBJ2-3	TGTGCCAGCAGCCTCGGACAGGGAACCACAGATACGCAGTATTTT	CASSLGQGTTDTQYF
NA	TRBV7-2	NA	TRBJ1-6	TGTGCCAGCAGCCGGCAGGGCCAGGGTTCACCCCTCCACTTT	CASSRQGQGSPLHF
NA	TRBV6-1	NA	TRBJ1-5	TGTGCCAGCAGTGAACTGGCAGGGCCTCAGCCCCAGCATTTT	CASSELAGPQPQHF
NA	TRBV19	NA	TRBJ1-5	TGTGCCAGTACACCGATGGCGGGGGCAAGCAATCAGCCCCAGCATTTT	CASTPMAGASNQPQHF